The 32 T cell receptor beta chains below come from one sample, sequenced in a study of CD8 T cells in ankylosing spondylitis. Their recognized antigens are unknown. Study-level points and caveats: The study identified a TCR beta motif of roughly eight highly homologous variants that appeared characteristic of ankylosing spondylitis blood.

One entry per CDR3 protein results from TCRdb running MiXCR on the 5' RACE reads. The sample contains about 800,000 distinct CDR3 sequences, 12% of which appear only once. Input material: blood, either unsorted or a sorted T cell fraction (not recorded which). These receptors originate from a male donor with ankylosing spondylitis.

The rearrangement joins TRBV3-1 to TRBJ1-2; D may be TRBD1 (6 bases). The CDR3 extends over 16 amino acids. Germline CDR1 is LGHDT and CDR2 is YNNKEL (reference sequence). The CDR3 DNA reads as TGTGCTAGCCGAGAGACCACCGGGACATCTTCTTATGGCTACACCTTC. Its protein product is CASRETTGTSSYGYTF.

This rearrangement joins TRBV5-6 to TRBJ1-2; TRBD1 agrees at 7 bases. The CDR3 has 14 residues. CDR1 and CDR2 (germline): SGHDT, YYEEEE. J lost 4 bases, V lost 4 bases, and 7 bases had no gene match. The CDR3: CASSHDRVGYGYTF. The CDR3 region has the DNA TGTGCCAGCAGCCACGACAGGGTTGGCTATGGCTACACCTTC.

At least ten counts were recorded for this clonotype. The rearrangement uses TRBV10-3 and TRBJ2-5, with 8 bases identical to TRBD2. The CDR3 runs 15 residues. V was clipped by 0 bases and J by 3 bases; unmatched bases: 3. The V gene's germline CDR1 is ENHRY and CDR2 SYGVKD. The CDR3 DNA sequence: TGTGCCATCAGTGAGTCGTGGACTAGCAAAGAGACCCAGTACTTC. Translation: CAISESWTSKETQYF.

In its sample, this clonotype was seen a few times. This chain uses TRBV20-1 with TRBJ2-1; 9 bases align to TRBD2. J lost 4 bases, V lost 1 base, and 5 bases had no gene match. Looked up from germline, CDR1 is DFQATT and CDR2 is SNEGSKA (reference sequence). The CDR3 totals 15 residues. The DNA of the CDR3 is TGCAGTGCTAGAGTCAGGACTAGCGCTTACAATGAGCAGTTCTTC. Its translation: CSARVRTSAYNEQFF.

V usage is TRBV29-1 and J usage is TRBJ1-2, with D perhaps TRBD1 (5 bases). Germline assignment: CDR1 SQVTM and CDR2 ANQGSEA. This CDR3 spans 13 amino acids. Trimming stripped 0 bases from V and 6 bases from J, with 11 bases between. CDR3 amino acids: CSVEERGAHGYTF. CDR3 coding DNA: TGCAGCGTTGAAGAAAGAGGGGCCCATGGCTACACCTTC.

The chain combines TRBV7-3 with TRBJ2-1, with a possible D match to TRBD1 (7 bases). CDR3 size: 14 residues. Germline CDR1 and CDR2: SGHTA and FQGTGA. V lost 5 bases and J lost 2, with 10 bases in between. CDR3 sequence: CASSAGGTYNEQFF. In DNA, the CDR3 is TGTGCCAGCAGCGCAGGGGGGACCTACAATGAGCAGTTCTTC.

This clonotype showed up just a few times. The V and J genes are TRBV15 and TRBJ1-5; TRBD1 matches 10 bases. The germline V gene encodes CDR1 LNHNV and CDR2 YYDKDF (reference sequence). With 5 bases clipped from V and 0 bases from J, the junction kept 10 bases outside the gene matches. The CDR3 is 18 amino acids. The CDR3 spells CATSLGTGVLYSNQPQHF. The CDR3 coding sequence is TGTGCCACCAGCCTCGGGACAGGGGTGCTCTATAGCAATCAGCCCCAGCATTTT.

Only a few counts were recorded for this clonotype. This chain links TRBV7-2 with TRBJ2-7, with D unclear. This CDR3 spans 13 amino acids. V was trimmed by 3 bases and J by 3 bases, leaving 9 bases between them. The V gene's germline CDR1 is SGHTA and CDR2 FQGNSA. DNA of the CDR3: TGTGCCAGCAGCTTCGGTGCTCACTACGAGCAGTACTTC. Its translation: CASSFGAHYEQYF.

Written as DNA, the CDR3 is TGTGCCAGCAGTTACGGTAGAGCTCGAGGAACTTTCTTT. It yields the protein CASSYGRARGTFF. V gene TRBV6-2 or TRBV6-3 combines with J gene TRBJ1-1; D uncertain. Looked up from germline, CDR1 is MNHEY and CDR2 is SVGEGT. The V gene lost 2 bases and the J gene lost 12 bases, with 16 bases spanning the gap. The CDR3 runs 13 residues.

This sequence joins TRBV6-1 and TRBJ2-7, with a weak D call TRBD2 (6 bases). The ends were cut back, 6 bases at V and 2 bases at J, with 11 bases in the middle. The CDR3 consists of 13 residues. Germline assignment: CDR1 MNHNS and CDR2 SASEGT. The CDR3 region is CASRRTITYEQYF. DNA for the CDR3: TGTGCCAGCAGAAGGACTATCACCTACGAGCAGTACTTC.

The rearrangement uses TRBV10-3 and TRBJ2-7; TRBD1 matches at 7 bases. The CDR3 runs to 14 residues. Germline V CDR1 and CDR2: ENHRY, SYGVKD. Unmatched junction bases numbered 8, after V lost 7 bases and J lost 2 bases. CDR3: CAIKETGTTYEQYF. The CDR3 DNA follows: TGTGCCATCAAGGAGACAGGGACAACCTACGAGCAGTACTTC.

This clonotype was detected only a few times. This chain uses TRBV20-1 with TRBJ2-2, with D tentatively TRBD2 (5 bases). CDR1 DFQATT and CDR2 SNEGSKA come from the germline V gene (reference sequence). V was cut by 3 bases and J by 1 base, with 9 bases left in between. The CDR3 is made up of 14 amino acids. CDR3 sequence (DNA): TGCAGTGCTAGTGTACTAGAGAACACCGGGGAGCTGTTTTTT. Protein: CSASVLENTGELFF.

The J gene is TRBJ1-5, the V gene TRBV7-2, with D hard to call. Germline CDR1 is SGHTA and CDR2 is FQGNSA. CDR3 length: 15 amino acids. Trimming pared 5 bases from V and 4 bases from J, leaving 15 bases between. The CDR3 DNA sequence: TGTGCCAGCAGCGCGATAGGTCACGGGAATCAGCCCCAGCATTTT. Protein sequence: CASSAIGHGNQPQHF.

The sample holds many counts of this clonotype. This chain uses TRBV5-1 with TRBJ2-2, with D possibly being TRBD2 (6 bases). V dropped 4 bases and J dropped 2 bases, with 9 bases sitting between them. CDR1 is SGHRS and CDR2 is YFSETQ in the germline V gene. The CDR3 totals 14 residues. As DNA, the CDR3 is TGCGCCAGCAGCGGGCGGGGCAACACCGGGGAGCTGTTTTTT. The encoded protein is CASSGRGNTGELFF.

In this sample, this clonotype turned up a few times. The chain has TRBV20-1 and TRBJ2-1, with D possibly matching TRBD2 (5 bases). Trimming left V 3 bases short and J 6 bases short, with 12 bases between. The germline CDR1 and CDR2 sequences are DFQATT and SNEGSKA (reference sequence). This CDR3 is built from 13 residues. CDR3 in amino acids: CSASSGSGNEQFF. The CDR3 bases are TGCAGTGCTAGCTCTGGAAGCGGCAATGAGCAGTTCTTC.

The chain employs TRBV6-2 or TRBV6-3 and TRBJ1-2; 7 bases agree with TRBD1. This CDR3 spans 14 amino acids. Unmatched junction bases numbered 7, after V lost 5 bases and J lost 4 bases. CDR1 MNHEY and CDR2 SVGEGT come from the germline V gene. CDR3 bases: TGTGCCAGCAGTCTCCCGACAGGGATCTATGGCTACACCTTC. Translating gives CASSLPTGIYGYTF.

The V call is TRBV12-3 or TRBV12-4, the J call TRBJ2-1, with D hard to call. This CDR3 region has 14 residues. V lost 5 bases, J lost 0 bases, and 8 bases lay in between. Here the CDR3 DNA reads TGTGCCAGCAGTGCGACAATCTCCTACAATGAGCAGTTCTTC. Translated: CASSATISYNEQFF.

The sample holds one count of this clonotype. One junction end disagrees with the germline gene, perhaps due to a read error. The rearrangement links TRBV27 to TRBJ2-5; 9 positions agree with TRBD1. The CDR3 has 17 amino acids. CDR1 is MNHEY and CDR2 is SMNVEV in the germline V gene (reference sequence). CDR3 nucleotide sequence: TGCACCAGCAAAACCCCACCGGGACAGGGATGTGAAGAGACCCAGTACTTC. It translates to CTSKTPPGQGCEETQYF.

The rearrangement uses TRBV7-2 and TRBJ1-4; unclear D gene. The CDR3 length is 13 residues. V dropped 1 base and J dropped 10 bases, with 10 bases sitting between them. Germline V lookup: CDR1 SGHTA, CDR2 FQGNSA. CDR3 in amino acids: CASSLGEGRKLFF. CDR3 bases: TGTGCCAGCAGCTTAGGTGAAGGGAGAAAACTGTTTTTT.

The chain couples TRBV20-1 to TRBJ2-5, with D hard to call. CDR3 length equals 15 residues. CDR1 is DFQATT and CDR2 is SNEGSKA in the germline V gene (reference sequence). The ends were cut back, 0 bases at V and 2 bases at J, with 13 bases in the middle. CDR3 coding DNA: TGCAGTGCTAGAGATAGTGGGCTCACTCAAGAGACCCAGTACTTC. Translation: CSARDSGLTQETQYF.

The CDR3 region has the DNA TGCGCCAGCAGCTTGTGGCCGAGCTCCTACGAGCAGTACTTC. Translating it yields CASSLWPSSYEQYF. This chain connects TRBV5-1 to TRBJ2-7; no reliable D call. Trimming took 1 base from V and 0 from J, leaving 8 bases between them. Per germline, CDR1 SGHRS and CDR2 YFSETQ. The CDR3 loop spans 14 amino acids.

In this sample, this clonotype turned up a few times. This sequence joins TRBV5-1 and TRBJ2-5; D is ambiguous. The V gene's germline CDR1 is SGHRS and CDR2 YFSETQ. This CDR3 spans 13 amino acids. Trimming stripped 1 base from V and 5 bases from J, with 9 bases between. CDR3 sequence reads: CASSLRRAETQYF. The DNA for the CDR3 is TGCGCCAGCAGCTTGAGACGTGCGGAGACCCAGTACTTC.

V gene TRBV7-9 combines with J gene TRBJ2-2; no firm D call. The germline V gene encodes CDR1 SEHNR and CDR2 FQNEAQ (reference sequence). The ends were cut back, 4 bases at V and 4 bases at J, with 10 bases in the middle. The CDR3 is 14 amino acids. The DNA for the CDR3 is TGTGCCAGCAGCTCCCAGGACCCCACCGGGGAGCTGTTTTTT. Amino acids: CASSSQDPTGELFF.

The chain links TRBV5-1 to TRBJ2-7; TRBD1 aligns across 11 bases. This CDR3 comprises 15 residues. The J segment lost 2 bases and the V segment lost 3 bases, leaving 4 bases of the junction unmatched. CDR1 and CDR2 (germline): SGHRS, YFSETQ. The CDR3 DNA sequence: TGCGCCAGCAGCTGGGGACAGGGGGACACCTACGAGCAGTACTTC. Translated, it gives CASSWGQGDTYEQYF.

This chain links TRBV20-1 with TRBJ2-7, with D uncertain. The CDR3 length is 14 residues. Germline values: CDR1 DFQATT, CDR2 SNEGSKA (reference sequence). V was shortened by 3 bases and J by 0 bases, with 12 bases between the two germline ends. The CDR3 DNA reads TGCAGTGCTAGGAAGGGCGGTCGCTCCTACGAGCAGTACTTC. This sequence encodes CSARKGGRSYEQYF.

There are a few counts of this clonotype. V gene TRBV29-1 combines with J gene TRBJ2-4, with D unresolved. The CDR3 is 12 residues long. Trimming took off 6 bases at V and 0 bases at J, with 6 bases between the two ends. Per germline, CDR1 SQVTM and CDR2 ANQGSEA. The DNA for the CDR3 is TGCAGCGTACGATTAGCCAAAAACATTCAGTACTTC. Translating it yields CSVRLAKNIQYF. The full variable domain, its missing parts supplied by reference TRBV29-1 and TRBJ2-4, is SAVISQKPSRDICQRGTSLTIQCQVDSQVTMMFWYRQQPGQSLTLIATANQGSEATYESGFVIDKFPISRPNLTFSTLTVSNMSPEDSSIYLCSVRLAKNIQYFGAGTRLSVL.

V gene TRBV5-1 combines with J gene TRBJ1-3; 7 bases are shared with TRBD1. The CDR3 sequence is 14 residues long. Germline V lookup: CDR1 SGHRS, CDR2 YFSETQ. Germline trimming cut 7 bases from V and 0 bases from J; bases unmatched to any gene: 4. CDR3 sequence (DNA): TGCGCCAGCCAGGACAGGAGCTCTGGAAACACCATATATTTT. Translation: CASQDRSSGNTIYF.

This clonotype occurred many times. CDR3 DNA: TGTGCCAGCAGTTTCTATTCACGCGGGGAAAAACTGTTTTTT. Protein: CASSFYSRGEKLFF. The J gene is TRBJ1-4, the V gene TRBV12-3 or TRBV12-4; D remains ambiguous. V lost 3 bases and J 8 bases, leaving 13 bases between the germline ends. The CDR3 extends over 14 amino acids.

Only a few counts were recorded for this clonotype. The chain recombines TRBV5-1 with TRBJ1-2; tentatively, D is TRBD1 (6 bases). V lost 4 bases to trimming and J lost 4 bases, with 14 bases between them. Per germline, CDR1 SGHRS and CDR2 YFSETQ. The CDR3 totals 14 residues. CDR3 in amino acids: CASSRTAVSYGYTF. DNA of the CDR3: TGCGCCAGCAGCCGGACAGCGGTTTCCTATGGCTACACCTTC.

The table lists this clonotype with a few counts. The CDR3 DNA is TGCGCCAGCAGCCAAGGGACAGACGGTGCAACTAATGAAAAACTGTTTTTT. Encoded protein: CASSQGTDGATNEKLFF. The rearrangement uses TRBV4-3 and TRBJ1-4, with a tentative D call TRBD1 (6 bases). The CDR3 consists of 17 residues. Germline V gene data show CDR1 as LGHNA and CDR2 as YSLEER. The V gene lost 1 base and the J gene lost 0 bases, with 12 bases spanning the gap.

Ten or more counts support this clonotype. The chain combines TRBV20-1 with TRBJ2-1, with 7 bases lining up with TRBD1. CDR1 and CDR2 from the germline V gene are DFQATT and SNEGSKA (reference sequence). After removal of 3 bases from V and 6 bases from J, the junction contained 5 bases not matched to a gene. The CDR3 loop spans 13 amino acids. In DNA form, the CDR3 reads TGCAGTGCTAGGAGGGGACAGTTCAATGAGCAGTTCTTC. It yields the protein CSARRGQFNEQFF.

This rearrangement joins TRBV5-6 to TRBJ2-1; D is perhaps TRBD2 (6 bases). Trimming stripped 2 bases from V and 4 bases from J, with 13 bases between. Germline-derived CDR1 and CDR2 are SGHDT and YYEEEE. The CDR3 covers 15 residues. CDR3 loop: CASSFTGAAYNEQFF. DNA of the CDR3: TGTGCCAGCAGCTTTACGGGAGCCGCATACAATGAGCAGTTCTTC.